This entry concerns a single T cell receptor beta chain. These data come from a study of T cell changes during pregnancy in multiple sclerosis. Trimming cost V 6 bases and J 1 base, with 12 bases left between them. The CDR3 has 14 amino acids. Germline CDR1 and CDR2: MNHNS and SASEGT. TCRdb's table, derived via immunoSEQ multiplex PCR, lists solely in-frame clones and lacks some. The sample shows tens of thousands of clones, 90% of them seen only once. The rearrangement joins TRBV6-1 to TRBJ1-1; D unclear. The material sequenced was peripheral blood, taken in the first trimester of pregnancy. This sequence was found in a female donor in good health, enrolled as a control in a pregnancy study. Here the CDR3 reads CASRELVGNTEAFF. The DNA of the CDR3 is TGTGCCAGCAGAGAGCTGGTCGGGAACACTGAAGCTTTCTTT.